This record concerns one TCR beta chain sequence. Antigen unknown. The donors were part of the validation cohort of 95 to 150 subjects. That cohort was separate from the first cohort, which comprised 670 or so subjects. Sequencing used immunoSEQ multiplex PCR; TCRdb keeps in-frame clones, though not all of them. The sample carries hundreds of thousands of clones, roughly 88% recorded once. The data belong to a study of cytomegalovirus exposure and HLA in healthy donors. General study points: A few CMV-associated chains were confirmed in vitro to be specific for CMV antigens. Investigators reported 164 TCR beta chains as tied to cytomegalovirus.

The V gene's germline CDR1 is SGHAT and CDR2 FQNNGV. V lost 3 bases, J lost 3 bases, and 1 base stayed unmatched. This CDR3 is built from 14 residues. The V and J genes are TRBV11-2 and TRBJ2-1; 8 bases align to TRBD1. Sequencing input: PBMCs. This TCR was recovered from a woman between 18 and 29 years old in good health and CMV-seronegative. CDR3 DNA: TGTGCCAGCAGCTTTGACAGGGGCTACAATGAGCAGTTCTTC. Translating it yields CASSFDRGYNEQFF.